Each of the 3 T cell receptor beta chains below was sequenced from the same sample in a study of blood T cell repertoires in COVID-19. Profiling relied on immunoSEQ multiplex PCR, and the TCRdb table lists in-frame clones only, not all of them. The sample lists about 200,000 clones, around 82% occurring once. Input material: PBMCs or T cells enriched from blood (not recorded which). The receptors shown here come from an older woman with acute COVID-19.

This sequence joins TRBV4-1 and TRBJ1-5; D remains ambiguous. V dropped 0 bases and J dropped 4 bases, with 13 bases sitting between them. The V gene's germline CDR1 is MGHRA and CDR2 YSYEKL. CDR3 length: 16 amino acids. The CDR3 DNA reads TGCGCCAGCAGCCAAGATTTGGGGTCGGGGAATCAGCCCCAGCATTTT. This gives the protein CASSQDLGSGNQPQHF.

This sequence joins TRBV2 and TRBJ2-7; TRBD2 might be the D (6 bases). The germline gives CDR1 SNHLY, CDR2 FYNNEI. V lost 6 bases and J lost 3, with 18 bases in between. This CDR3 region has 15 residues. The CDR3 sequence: CASRARDSQDYEQYV. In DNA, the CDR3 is TGTGCCAGCAGGGCTCGGGACTCCCAGGACTACGAGCAGTACGTC.

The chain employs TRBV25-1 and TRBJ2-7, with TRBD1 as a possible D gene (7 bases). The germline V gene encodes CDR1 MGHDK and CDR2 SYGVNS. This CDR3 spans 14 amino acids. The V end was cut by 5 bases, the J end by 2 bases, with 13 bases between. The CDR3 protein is CASSHAGGTYEQYF. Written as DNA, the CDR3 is TGTGCCAGCAGTCATGCAGGGGGGACCTACGAGCAGTACTTC.